This entry lists 7 T cell receptor beta chains sequenced from one sample in a study of shared clonotypes between healthy human individuals. Data came from immunoSEQ multiplex PCR; TCRdb stores just in-frame clones and leaves some out. The sample has about 2.4 million clones, over 85% seen once. The specimen sequenced was naive CD4+ T cells sorted from blood. The sample's subset: CD45RA+ positively selected. These TCRs come from a man between 18 and 29 years old in good health.

Points on this clone: At the DNA level, this CDR3 is encoded by other sequences in the same sample as well. This chain uses TRBV7-2 with TRBJ1-5; D is unclear. CDR1 and CDR2 (germline): SGHTA, FQGNSA. With 3 bases removed from V and 1 base from J, the gap between germline ends came to 10 bases. This CDR3 is built from 15 residues. CDR3 sequence (DNA): TGTGCCAGCAGCTTGATGGGAGGGAGCAATCAGCCCCAGCATTTT. It codes for CASSLMGGSNQPQHF.

The V gene is TRBV7-8, the J gene TRBJ1-6; the match to TRBD1 covers 8 bases. Trimming at V came to 4 bases and at J to 1 base, leaving 6 bases not matched to a gene. The CDR3 runs to 17 residues. Germline V CDR1 and CDR2: SGHVS, FQNEAQ. The CDR3 bases are TGTGCCAGCAGCTCTCGGACAGGGATGTCCTATAATTCACCCCTCCACTTT. It translates to CASSSRTGMSYNSPLHF.

The chain recombines TRBV12-5 with TRBJ1-2, with D possibly matching TRBD1 (6 bases). There are 13 residues in the CDR3. Germline assignment: CDR1 LGHNT and CDR2 FRNRAP. The ends were cut back, 7 bases at V and 4 bases at J, with 13 bases in the middle. CDR3 sequence (DNA): TGTGCTAGTGCCCGGGACACAATCTATGGCTACACCTTC. Translated: CASARDTIYGYTF.

This sequence joins TRBV5-1 and TRBJ2-3; no clear D gene. CDR1 and CDR2 (germline): SGHRS, YFSETQ. The CDR3 extends over 13 amino acids. Trimming left V 4 bases short and J 4 bases short, with 10 bases between. Here the CDR3 reads CASSKVLADTQYF. The CDR3 nucleotides are TGCGCCAGCAGCAAGGTACTTGCAGATACGCAGTATTTT.

The CDR3 DNA reads as TGTGCCAGCAGTTCCCCCCAGGGTTCGAGACAGCCCCAGCATTTT. This encodes CASSSPQGSRQPQHF. The V gene is TRBV28, the J gene TRBJ1-5, with D maybe TRBD1 (5 bases). Germline V gene sequence: CDR1 MDHEN, CDR2 SYDVKM. V was shortened by 4 bases and J by 7 bases, with 17 bases between the two germline ends. There are 15 residues in the CDR3.

The table lists this clone with a few counts. The chain carries TRBV30 and TRBJ1-1; no clear D. This CDR3 is 12 amino acids long. The germline gives CDR1 GTSNPN, CDR2 SVGIG (reference sequence). V lost 4 bases and J 11 bases, leaving 17 bases between the germline ends. The DNA for the CDR3 is TGTGCCTGGACTTCGGACCGCTACCGGGCTTTCTTT. This encodes CAWTSDRYRAFF.

The chain couples TRBV28 to TRBJ2-3, with 12 bases matching TRBD2. Germline V gene data show CDR1 as MDHEN and CDR2 as SYDVKM. The CDR3 sequence is 16 residues long. Losses at the gene ends were 5 bases for V and 6 bases for J; bases not matched to a gene: 9. The CDR3 protein is CASSMLAGGPLDTQYF. CDR3 DNA: TGTGCCAGCAGTATGCTAGCGGGGGGGCCCTTGGATACGCAGTATTTT.